This is a list of T cell receptor beta chains from one sample in a study of blood T cell repertoires in COVID-19. Libraries were prepared by immunoSEQ multiplex PCR; TCRdb keeps only in-frame clonotypes and omits some of them. The data show roughly 190,000 clones, approximately 89% seen once. Sequenced input: peripheral blood. Receptors were obtained from an older woman with acute or convalescent COVID-19. Both conserved end residues are part of each CDR3. The D gene is left open where the match is weak. Clone size is stated in some rows and not others, as once, few, many or a class when expanded.

size,V,D,J,CDR3,DNA
NA,TRBV3-1/TRBV3-2,TRBD2,TRBJ2-1,CASSPRAGGWNEQFF,TGTGCCAGCAGCCCAAGGGCGGGAGGGTGGAATGAGCAGTTCTTC
few,TRBV6-5,NA,TRBJ1-1,CASSYGGGEEAFF,TGTGCCAGCAGTTACGGGGGAGGGGAAGAAGCTTTCTTT
NA,TRBV5-5,NA,TRBJ2-1,CASSLPGVDEQFF,TGTGCCAGCAGCCTGCCTGGAGTGGATGAGCAGTTCTTC
NA,TRBV18,NA,TRBJ1-2,CASSPPGIRYGYTF,TGTGCCAGCTCACCCCCAGGAATTCGGTATGGCTACACCTTC
NA,TRBV11-2,NA,TRBJ1-4,CASSLDGVGAALPEKLFF,TGTGCCAGCAGCTTAGATGGGGTGGGGGCAGCGTTACCTGAAAAACTGTTTTTT
few,TRBV3-1/TRBV3-2,NA,TRBJ2-5,CASSQVKETQYF,TGTGCCAGCAGCCAAGTCAAAGAGACCCAGTACTTC
NA,TRBV6-2/TRBV6-3,NA,TRBJ1-2,CASSYSRFRGTDNYGYTF,TGTGCCAGCAGTTACTCGAGGTTCAGAGGCACCGACAACTATGGCTACACCTTC
NA,TRBV3-1/TRBV3-2,NA,TRBJ1-2,CASSQDEGAGYGYTF,TGTGCCAGCAGCCAAGATGAAGGAGCTGGCTATGGCTACACCTTC
few,TRBV9,NA,TRBJ2-2,CASSVEPRYTGELFF,TGTGCCAGCAGCGTAGAGCCTAGATACACCGGGGAGCTGTTTTTT
NA,TRBV5-8,TRBD1,TRBJ2-7,CASRGRTGVYEQYF,TGTGCCAGCAGGGGGAGGACAGGGGTATACGAGCAGTACTTC
NA,TRBV6-5,NA,TRBJ1-1,CASTFGANTEAFF,TGTGCCAGCACTTTTGGGGCGAACACTGAAGCTTTCTTT
NA,TRBV10-1,TRBD1,TRBJ1-4,CASSEEGDRGETNEKLFF,TGCGCCAGCAGTGAAGAGGGGGACAGAGGGGAGACTAATGAAAAACTGTTTTTT
NA,TRBV3-1/TRBV3-2,NA,TRBJ1-4,CASARGGNEKLFF,TGTGCCAGTGCCAGAGGAGGTAATGAAAAACTGTTTTTT
NA,TRBV28,TRBD2,TRBJ2-1,CASSPFGLAGLNEQFF,TGTGCCAGCAGCCCTTTTGGACTAGCGGGATTGAATGAGCAGTTCTTC
NA,TRBV18,TRBD2,TRBJ2-7,CASSPPAPSGLSTYEQYF,TGTGCCAGCTCACCACCTGCCCCTAGCGGGCTATCAACCTACGAGCAGTACTTC
once,TRBV28,NA,TRBJ2-2,CASWGGTGTVTGELFF,TGTGCCAGCTGGGGAGGGACAGGTACCGTCACCGGGGAGCTGTTTTTT
NA,TRBV29-1,TRBD1,TRBJ1-1,CSATGRVGSVTEAFF,TGCAGCGCGACAGGGAGGGTAGGCTCGGTCACTGAAGCTTTCTTT
NA,TRBV7-3,NA,TRBJ2-1,CASSSGSGVLNEQFF,TGTGCCAGCAGCTCGGGCTCGGGGGTCCTCAATGAGCAGTTCTTC
NA,TRBV12-3/TRBV12-4,NA,TRBJ1-1,CASSYRVTEAFF,TGTGCCAGCAGCTACAGGGTCACTGAAGCTTTCTTT
NA,TRBV18,NA,TRBJ1-1,CASSPNKNTEAFF,TGTGCCAGCTCACCTAACAAGAACACTGAAGCTTTCTTT
NA,TRBV28,NA,TRBJ2-7,CASSLGGLGYEQYF,TGTGCCAGCAGTTTAGGAGGTCTGGGCTACGAGCAGTACTTC
NA,TRBV19,TRBD1,TRBJ1-5,CASSTGGGSNQPQHF,TGTGCCAGTAGTACAGGGGGCGGTAGCAATCAGCCCCAGCATTTT
NA,TRBV6-2/TRBV6-3,TRBD1,TRBJ1-1,CASSYSILDRVGTEAFF,TGTGCCAGCAGTTACTCGATCCTCGACAGGGTCGGGACTGAAGCTTTCTTT
NA,TRBV5-1,NA,TRBJ1-1,CASSTDTYTEAFF,TGCGCCAGCAGCACGGACACCTACACTGAAGCTTTCTTT
NA,TRBV27,TRBD2,TRBJ2-2,CASSFSSGTYTGELFF,TGTGCCAGCAGTTTCTCTAGCGGGACGTACACCGGGGAGCTGTTTTTT
once,TRBV7-2,TRBD2,TRBJ2-7,CASSLRTSQEQYF,TGTGCCAGCAGCCTCCGGACTAGCCAAGAGCAGTACTTC
NA,TRBV27,TRBD2,TRBJ2-1,CASSFGTSLAHEQFF,TGTGCCAGCAGTTTCGGGACTAGCCTTGCCCATGAGCAGTTCTTC
NA,TRBV24-1,TRBD2,TRBJ2-1,CATRGGNNEQFF,TGTGCCACCCGGGGGGGAAACAATGAGCAGTTCTTC
NA,TRBV10-3,NA,TRBJ1-1,CAISGSEAGTEAFF,TGTGCCATCAGTGGTTCTGAGGCTGGCACTGAAGCTTTCTTT
NA,TRBV4-2,TRBD2,TRBJ2-1,CASSQSGRAKEQFF,TGTGCCAGCAGCCAGAGCGGGAGGGCCAAGGAGCAGTTCTTC
NA,TRBV27,NA,TRBJ2-3,CASGRGTDTQYF,TGTGCCAGCGGGAGGGGGACAGATACGCAGTATTTT
NA,TRBV6-5,NA,TRBJ2-4,CASSLGSGAKNIQYF,TGTGCCAGCAGTTTGGGGAGTGGGGCCAAAAACATTCAGTACTTC
NA,TRBV19,TRBD1,TRBJ1-2,CASTQGGQGDGYTF,TGTGCCAGTACCCAGGGGGGACAGGGAGATGGCTACACCTTC
NA,TRBV30,TRBD2,TRBJ2-3,CAWTLAGGLYTQYF,TGTGCCTGGACATTGGCGGGAGGGCTTTATACGCAGTATTTT
NA,TRBV5-1,NA,TRBJ1-1,CASSSAQGNTEAFF,TGCGCCAGCAGCTCGGCACAGGGGAACACTGAAGCTTTCTTT
NA,TRBV3-1/TRBV3-2,TRBD2,TRBJ2-2,CASSPLWPSGGQAELFF,TGTGCCAGCAGCCCGCTCTGGCCGAGCGGGGGGCAGGCGGAGCTGTTTTTT
once,TRBV2,NA,TRBJ2-1,CASSVGGAAYNEQFF,TGTGCCAGCAGTGTCGGGGGAGCCGCCTACAATGAGCAGTTCTTC
NA,TRBV30,NA,TRBJ1-1,CAWSVPWAGNTEAFF,TGTGCCTGGAGTGTCCCATGGGCAGGGAACACTGAAGCTTTCTTT
NA,TRBV3-1/TRBV3-2,TRBD2,TRBJ2-2,CASSPLAGAGELFF,TGTGCCAGCAGCCCTCTAGCGGGAGCCGGGGAGCTGTTTTTT
few,TRBV18,TRBD1,TRBJ2-3,CASSLGTASTDTQYF,TGTGCCAGCTCATTGGGGACAGCTAGCACAGATACGCAGTATTTT
once,TRBV5-1,NA,TRBJ1-1,CASRSLDSNTEAFF,TGCGCCAGCCGCTCCCTTGACTCGAACACTGAAGCTTTCTTT
NA,TRBV2,NA,TRBJ1-1,CASRASLWNTEAFF,TGTGCCAGCAGGGCCTCCCTCTGGAACACTGAAGCTTTCTTT
NA,TRBV27,TRBD2,TRBJ2-5,CASSLGGNQETQYF,TGTGCCAGCAGTTTGGGGGGGAACCAAGAGACCCAGTACTTC
NA,TRBV2,TRBD1,TRBJ1-2,CASSDRRDSHGYTF,TGTGCCAGCAGTGATCGAAGGGACAGCCATGGCTACACCTTC
NA,TRBV6-5,NA,TRBJ1-4,CASGRERYEKLFF,TGTGCCAGCGGGCGAGAACGCTATGAAAAACTGTTTTTT
NA,TRBV7-9,TRBD1,TRBJ1-1,CASSLGQGRTEAFF,TGTGCCAGCAGCCTGGGACAGGGAAGGACTGAAGCTTTCTTT
NA,TRBV9,NA,TRBJ1-3,CASSVGASGNTIYF,TGTGCCAGCAGCGTAGGGGCCTCTGGAAACACCATATATTTT
NA,TRBV29-1,NA,TRBJ2-4,CSVKVGRDIQYF,TGCAGCGTTAAAGTGGGTCGGGACATTCAGTACTTC
NA,TRBV28,NA,TRBJ1-1,CASSLSGTEAFF,TGTGCCAGCAGTTTATCGGGCACTGAAGCTTTCTTT
NA,TRBV12-3/TRBV12-4,NA,TRBJ2-1,CASSGRGSNEQFF,TGTGCCAGCAGCGGACGGGGAAGCAATGAGCAGTTCTTC
NA,TRBV10-1,TRBD1,TRBJ2-2,CASSESFGTGVTGELFF,TGCGCCAGCAGTGAGTCGTTTGGGACAGGGGTCACCGGGGAGCTGTTTTTT
medium-sized,TRBV19,TRBD2,TRBJ2-1,CATTGAGGSYNEQFF,TGTGCCACCACGGGGGCGGGAGGCTCCTACAATGAGCAGTTCTTC
NA,TRBV7-2,NA,TRBJ1-1,CASSLFVSQVNTEAFF,TGTGCCAGCAGCTTATTCGTAAGTCAGGTGAATACTGAAGCTTTCTTT
NA,TRBV6-5,NA,TRBJ1-2,CASSYSVGNYGYTF,TGTGCCAGCAGTTACTCGGTCGGTAACTATGGCTACACCTTC
NA,TRBV28,NA,TRBJ1-1,CASSVGWGVNTEAFF,TGTGCCAGCAGTGTAGGGTGGGGGGTTAACACTGAAGCTTTCTTT
NA,TRBV5-1,NA,TRBJ2-1,CASSLVPNNEQFF,TGCGCCAGCAGCTTGGTTCCAAACAATGAGCAGTTCTTC